This T cell receptor beta chain originates from a study of beta chain features in type 1 diabetes. Study at large: The patient and healthy donor groups were comparable for age, gender and cell yields.

Expressed TCRB transcripts were sequenced because the entire RNA isolate underwent reverse transcription. Sequencing used immunoSEQ multiplex PCR; TCRdb keeps in-frame clones, though not all of them. Altogether about 220,000 clones are present, 11% being singletons, with the ten largest covering roughly 1.3%. This clone appeared many times. The antigen remains undetermined. Germline assignment: CDR1 SEHNR and CDR2 FQNEAQ (reference sequence). The CDR3 has 14 amino acids. V dropped 0 bases and J dropped 9; count of bases not matched to a gene: 5. By way of CD45RO/CCR7/CD25/CD127/CD95/CD27, the CD4+ regulatory, stem cell-like memory, central memory and naive cells were sorted. General study points: Shorter TCRB CDR3s, moderately but significantly so, were found in Type 1 diabetes patients in all four CD4+ subsets.

J is TRBJ2-1 and V is TRBV7-9; TRBD2 matches 7 bases. The clonotype was recovered from a man younger than 35 in good health. Source material: central memory CD4+ T cells from blood. CDR3 nucleotides: TGTGCCAGCAGCTTAGCGGGAGGGCTCGGTGAGCAGTTCTTC. Translation gives CASSLAGGLGEQFF. The full variable domain, in which reference TRBV7-9 and TRBJ2-1 provide the parts outside the CDR3, is DTGVSQNPRHKITKRGQNVTFRCDPISEHNRLYWYRQTLGQGPEFLTYFQNEAQLEKSRLLSDRFSAERPKGSFSTLEIQRTEQGDSAMYLCASSLAGGLGEQFFGPGTRLTVL.